These 20 T cell receptor beta chains were all obtained from the same sample, sequenced in a study of cytomegalovirus exposure and HLA in healthy donors. PCR involved 60 Vbeta and 13 Jbeta primers. Only in-frame clones appear in the TCRdb table, and some are missing; sequencing was by immunoSEQ multiplex PCR. The sample lists over 150,000 clones; around 81% were seen once. Sequenced: PBMCs. These receptors were collected from a middle-aged woman in good health and CMV-seropositive.

CDR3: CASSLLGDRGRETQYF. CDR3 nucleotides: TGTGCCAGCAGTTTATTAGGTGACAGGGGAAGAGAGACCCAGTACTTC. The V call is TRBV27, the J call TRBJ2-5; 8 nucleotides line up with TRBD1. The CDR3 length is 16 residues. V trimming: 1 base; J trimming: 4 bases; junction bases outside the gene matches: 8. Germline assignment: CDR1 MNHEY and CDR2 SMNVEV (reference sequence).

This sequence joins TRBV27 and TRBJ2-3; TRBD2 matches at 13 bases. CDR1 and CDR2 from the germline V gene are MNHEY and SMNVEV (reference sequence). The CDR3 loop spans 18 amino acids. The J segment lost 1 base and the V segment lost 8 bases, leaving 12 bases of the junction unmatched. CDR3 region: CASRGGTSGNIGTDTQYF. DNA for the CDR3: TGTGCCAGCCGAGGGGGGACTAGCGGGAATATTGGCACAGATACGCAGTATTTT.

This rearrangement joins TRBV29-1 to TRBJ2-3; TRBD1 might be the D (5 bases). Germline loops: CDR1 SQVTM, CDR2 ANQGSEA. The CDR3 spans 15 residues. V was clipped by 3 bases and J by 0 bases, with 13 bases between them. CDR3 sequence reads: CSVDLGHASTDTQYF. The CDR3 DNA sequence: TGCAGCGTTGATTTGGGGCACGCTAGCACAGATACGCAGTATTTT.

Only one count was recorded for this clone. V gene TRBV28 combines with J gene TRBJ1-5, with D possibly matching TRBD1 (6 bases). The CDR3 runs 14 residues. The V and J ends lost 7 bases and 7 bases respectively, with 17 bases between them. Germline CDR1 reads MDHEN; CDR2 reads SYDVKM. For the CDR3, the DNA is TGTGCCAGCATTGTACGGGGGGCGCGACAGCCCCAGCATTTT. It encodes CASIVRGARQPQHF.

This clone was picked up one time. The chain couples TRBV12-5 to TRBJ2-2, with TRBD2 as a possible D gene (6 bases). CDR3 length equals 21 residues. Germline loops: CDR1 LGHNT, CDR2 FRNRAP. Between the trimmed V and J ends, which lost 0 bases and 0 bases, there was a span of 23 bases. CDR3 region: CASGLVMVRGLQFANTGELFF. The CDR3 region has the DNA TGTGCTAGTGGTTTGGTAATGGTGAGGGGACTCCAGTTCGCGAACACCGGGGAGCTGTTTTTT.

The rearrangement joins TRBV30 to TRBJ1-3, with TRBD1 matching 8 bases. J lost 2 bases, V lost 3 bases, and 9 bases had no gene match. Germline values: CDR1 GTSNPN, CDR2 SVGIG (reference sequence). The CDR3 extends over 16 amino acids. The CDR3 is CAWRPSRTGTGNTIYF. CDR3 nucleotides: TGTGCCTGGAGACCCTCGAGGACAGGGACTGGAAACACCATATATTTT.

The chain is built from TRBV28 and TRBJ2-1; D unresolved. Trimming took off 5 bases at V and 4 bases at J, with 9 bases between the two ends. Germline CDR1 is MDHEN and CDR2 is SYDVKM. CDR3 length equals 13 residues. As DNA, the CDR3 is TGTGCCAGCAGTCCCCCTCCGTACAATGAGCAGTTCTTC. Residues: CASSPPPYNEQFF.

V is TRBV15 and J is TRBJ2-5; TRBD2 matches at 14 bases. With V trimmed by 5 bases and J by 4 bases, 3 bases remained unmatched. Germline-derived CDR1 and CDR2 are LNHNV and YYDKDF (reference sequence). CDR3 length: 15 amino acids. The CDR3 is CATSPGTSGRETQYF. As DNA, the CDR3 is TGTGCCACCAGCCCCGGGACTAGCGGGAGAGAGACCCAGTACTTC.

In nucleotides, the CDR3 is TGTGCCAGCAGCGTAGCAGGGGGCTTCAATCAGCCCCAGCATTTT. Protein sequence: CASSVAGGFNQPQHF. The chain joins TRBV9 to TRBJ1-5; 8 bases align to TRBD1. V gave up 0 bases and J gave up 3 bases; unmatched junction bases: 2. The CDR3 spans 15 residues. In germline, CDR1 is SGDLS, CDR2 YYNGEE.

The chain carries TRBV6-5 and TRBJ2-1; 11 nucleotides agree with TRBD2. This CDR3 spans 15 amino acids. From germline, CDR1 is MNHEY and CDR2 SVGAGI. V shed 5 bases, J shed 4 bases, and the junction held 4 bases outside the gene matches. The CDR3 DNA is TGTGCCAGCAGTGCAGGGACTAGCGGTTACAATGAGCAGTTCTTC. Translating it yields CASSAGTSGYNEQFF.

The genes are TRBV6-1 and TRBJ1-5, with a possible D match to TRBD1 (5 bases). This CDR3 is 14 amino acids long. V was pared by 5 bases and J by 6 bases, with 14 bases between. CDR1 is MNHNS, CDR2 SASEGT, per germline. CDR3 nucleotide sequence: TGTGCCAGCAGTTTAAACAGGTTCACTCAGCCCCAGCATTTT. It is translated as CASSLNRFTQPQHF.

This clone turned up a few times. The CDR3 DNA is TGTGCCAGCAGTCGGGGGACCCAGTACTTC. This translates into CASSRGTQYF. The genes are TRBV2 and TRBJ2-5, with D perhaps matching TRBD2 (5 bases). The CDR3 has 10 residues. Trimming removed 5 bases at V and 7 bases at J, with 5 bases between. Germline lookup yields CDR1 SNHLY and CDR2 FYNNEI.

This clone turned up a few times. V is TRBV6-1 and J is TRBJ2-2; 13 bases agree with TRBD2. Germline CDR1 is MNHNS and CDR2 is SASEGT. The CDR3 length is 16 residues. J was trimmed by 1 base and V by 4 bases; bases with no gene match: 0. CDR3 DNA sequence: TGTGCCAGCAGTGGACTAGCGGGAGGGAACACCGGGGAGCTGTTTTTT. Protein product: CASSGLAGGNTGELFF.

This clone was observed a few times. The chain links TRBV28 to TRBJ1-3, with TRBD1 matching over 8 bases. The CDR3 loop spans 15 amino acids. In germline, CDR1 is MDHEN, CDR2 SYDVKM. V trimming: 7 bases; J trimming: 4 bases; junction bases outside the gene matches: 9. Here the CDR3 DNA reads TGTGCCAGCACTGGAGACCGGGACAGGGGAAACACCATATATTTT. Translated, it gives CASTGDRDRGNTIYF. Full variable domain (remainder filled in from reference TRBV28 and TRBJ1-3): DVKVTQSSRYLVKRTGEKVFLECVQDMDHENMFWYRQDPGLGLRLIYFSYDVKMKEKGDIPEGYSVSREKKERFSLILESASTNQTSMYLCASTGDRDRGNTIYFGEGSWLTVV.

The chain is built from TRBV5-1 and TRBJ1-1; TRBD1 aligns across 9 bases. This CDR3 has 16 residues. J was trimmed by 5 bases and V by 0 bases; bases with no gene match: 8. Germline V gene sequence: CDR1 SGHRS, CDR2 YFSETQ. CDR3 bases: TGCGCCAGCAGCTTGGTGACAGGGGGAGGGAAAACTGAAGCTTTCTTT. It is translated as CASSLVTGGGKTEAFF. The full variable domain, its missing parts supplied by reference TRBV5-1 and TRBJ1-1, is KAGVTQTPRYLIKTRGQQVTLSCSPISGHRSVSWYQQTPGQGLQFLFEYFSETQRNKGNFPGRFSGRQFSNSRSEMNVSTLELGDSALYLCASSLVTGGGKTEAFFGQGTRLTVV.

The rearrangement links TRBV11-3 to TRBJ2-7; the match to TRBD2 covers 8 bases. Germline CDR1 reads SGHNT; CDR2 reads YENEEA. Trimming took 4 bases from V and 5 from J; bases not matched to a gene: 10. This CDR3 spans 15 amino acids. The CDR3 nucleotides are TGTGCCAGCAGCTCCTGGACTAGCAGAAGGGACGAGCAGTACTTC. Its protein product is CASSSWTSRRDEQYF. Complete variable domain (other parts from reference TRBV11-3 and TRBJ2-7): EAGVVQSPRYKIIEKKQPVAFWCNPISGHNTLYWYLQNLGQGPELLIRYENEEAVDDSQLPKDRFSAERLKGVDSTLKIQPAELGDSAVYLCASSSWTSRRDEQYFGPGTRLTVT.

The chain uses TRBV11-2 and TRBJ2-3, with 7 bases matching TRBD1. The CDR3 extends over 17 amino acids. Germline loops: CDR1 SGHAT, CDR2 FQNNGV. V trimming: 0 bases; J trimming: 1 base; junction bases outside the gene matches: 7. The CDR3 DNA reads as TGTGCCAGCAGCTTAGATGGGAGCGGACAGGGCACAGATACGCAGTATTTT. This gives the protein CASSLDGSGQGTDTQYF.

The CDR3 loop is CASSSQRLAGATSGANVLTF. The CDR3 DNA reads TGTGCCAGCAGTTCCCAAAGACTAGCGGGGGCGACCTCTGGGGCCAACGTCCTGACTTTC. The chain recombines TRBV28 with TRBJ2-6, with 12 bases aligning to TRBD2. Germline lookup yields CDR1 MDHEN and CDR2 SYDVKM. This CDR3 region has 20 residues. V was clipped by 4 bases and J by 0 bases; unmatched bases: 10.

This chain connects TRBV5-6 to TRBJ2-7; the match to TRBD1 covers 12 bases. This CDR3 is 17 amino acids long. CDR1 and CDR2 (germline): SGHDT, YYEEEE. V shed 4 bases and J 0 bases; nucleotides not matched to a gene: 8. This CDR3 is CASSAGTGGTLSYEQYF. CDR3 nucleotides: TGTGCCAGCAGCGCCGGGACAGGGGGCACTCTCTCCTACGAGCAGTACTTC. Based on the CDR3 plus reference TRBV5-6 and TRBJ2-7, the full variable domain is DAGVTQSPTHLIKTRGQQVTLRCSPKSGHDTVSWYQQALGQGPQFIFQYYEEEERQRGNFPDRFSGHQFPNYSSELNVNALLLGDSALYLCASSAGTGGTLSYEQYFGPGTRLTVT.

J is TRBJ2-5 and V is TRBV11-2, with D uncertain. The closer fit of TRBJ2-7 to the DNA end suggests the J call may be wrong. The CDR3 extends over 13 amino acids. Germline V gene lookup returns CDR1 SGHAT and CDR2 FQNNGV. Here the CDR3 reads CASSLVTNYEQYF. The CDR3 nucleotides are TGTGCCAGCAGCTTAGTAACGAACTACGAGCAGTACTTC.